Listed below are T cell receptor beta chains from one sample, sequenced in a study of shared clonotypes between healthy human individuals. Sequencing was performed with immunoSEQ multiplex PCR; in TCRdb, only in-frame clones are kept and a portion is missing. The table lists 600,000 or so clones, 95% to 98% of them singletons. Sequencing was performed on naive CD8+ T cells sorted from blood. All receptors derive from a young man in good health. Each CDR3 is given with its conserved first and last residue. D genes are given only for firm matches. Clone sizes are given selectively: once, few, many, or a class where the clone is expanded.

clone_size | d_call | cdr3_length | j_call | v_call | cdr3_aa | cdr3_nt
few | TRBD2 | 11 | TRBJ2-7 | TRBV10-2 | CASLAGDEQYF | TGCGCCAGCCTAGCGGGGGACGAGCAGTACTTC
NA | TRBD1 | 13 | TRBJ2-7 | TRBV7-9 | CASSEGTDYEQYF | TGTGCCAGCAGCGAGGGGACAGACTACGAGCAGTACTTC
NA | NA | 16 | TRBJ2-1 | TRBV15 | CATSRRVVGAGDEQFF | TGTGCCACCAGCCGCAGAGTTGTGGGGGCGGGCGATGAGCAGTTCTTC
NA | NA | 14 | TRBJ2-7 | TRBV19 | CASSIGRDSYEQYF | TGTGCCAGTAGTATCGGACGAGACTCCTACGAGCAGTACTTC
NA | TRBD1 | 13 | TRBJ2-7 | TRBV19 | CASAGTGNYEQYF | TGTGCCAGCGCCGGGACAGGGAACTACGAGCAGTACTTC
NA | NA | 15 | TRBJ2-7 | TRBV27 | CASSSTGLSSYEQYF | TGTGCCAGCAGTTCAACAGGTTTGAGCTCCTACGAGCAGTACTTC
NA | TRBD2 | 14 | TRBJ2-7 | TRBV4-2 | CASSQTSGNHEQYF | TGTGCCAGCTCCCAGACTAGCGGGAACCACGAGCAGTACTTC
NA | NA | 16 | TRBJ2-3 | TRBV28 | CASSLGQITSTDTQYF | TGTGCCAGCAGTTTGGGGCAGATCACTAGCACAGATACGCAGTATTTT
NA | TRBD1 | 16 | TRBJ2-5 | TRBV27 | CASSLGAGGYQETQYF | TGTGCCAGCAGTTTAGGGGCAGGGGGTTACCAAGAGACCCAGTACTTC
NA | TRBD1 | 14 | TRBJ2-7 | TRBV13 | CASSWADRGNEQYF | TGTGCCAGCAGCTGGGCGGACAGGGGTAACGAGCAGTACTTC
NA | NA | 15 | TRBJ2-5 | TRBV5-4 | CASSLAGQREETQYF | TGTGCCAGCAGCTTGGCAGGGCAACGGGAGGAGACCCAGTACTTC
NA | NA | 12 | TRBJ2-2 | TRBV12-5 | CASLGGSGELFF | TGTGCTAGCCTAGGGGGGTCCGGGGAGCTGTTTTTT
NA | NA | 13 | TRBJ2-7 | TRBV5-6 | CASSAGGPYEQYF | TGTGCCAGCAGCGCCGGAGGGCCCTACGAGCAGTACTTC
NA | TRBD1 | 15 | TRBJ1-2 | TRBV4-1 | CASSQGNTGDYGYTF | TGCGCCAGCAGCCAAGGTAATACAGGGGACTATGGCTACACCTTC
NA | NA | 12 | TRBJ2-7 | TRBV19 | CASSIQGYEQYF | TGTGCCAGTAGTATCCAGGGGTACGAGCAGTACTTC
NA | NA | 14 | TRBJ2-2 | TRBV7-9 | CASSLEGLTGELFF | TGTGCCAGCAGCTTAGAAGGGTTAACCGGGGAGCTGTTTTTT
NA | TRBD1 | 15 | TRBJ2-1 | TRBV9 | CASSGTGNSYNEQFF | TGTGCCAGCAGCGGGACAGGGAACTCCTACAATGAGCAGTTCTTC
NA | NA | 12 | TRBJ2-7 | TRBV7-2 | CASSLGSYEQYF | TGTGCCAGCAGCTTAGGCAGCTACGAGCAGTACTTC
NA | TRBD1 | 16 | TRBJ1-3 | TRBV9 | CASSVATGAGGNTIYF | TGTGCCAGCAGCGTAGCGACAGGGGCTGGTGGAAACACCATATATTTT
NA | TRBD1 | 14 | TRBJ2-7 | TRBV2 | CASNTGQGFYEQYF | TGTGCCAGTAATACGGGACAGGGCTTTTACGAGCAGTACTTC
NA | TRBD2 | 15 | TRBJ2-1 | TRBV10-1 | CASSEGAGLYNEQFF | TGCGCCAGCAGTGAAGGAGCGGGACTATACAATGAGCAGTTCTTC
NA | TRBD1 | 14 | TRBJ1-4 | TRBV28 | CASSPGTGWEKLFF | TGTGCCAGCAGTCCCGGGACAGGGTGGGAAAAACTGTTTTTT
once | NA | 16 | TRBJ1-4 | TRBV7-9 | CASSLLSTATNEKLFF | TGTGCCAGCAGCTTGTTGTCGACAGCAACTAATGAAAAACTGTTTTTT
NA | TRBD2 | 16 | TRBJ2-3 | TRBV7-6 | CASSSSAGAPTDTQYF | TGTGCCAGCAGCTCCTCAGCGGGAGCACCCACAGATACGCAGTATTTT
few | NA | 13 | TRBJ1-2 | TRBV7-9 | CASGSKRAYGYTF | TGTGCCAGCGGCTCAAAAAGAGCTTATGGCTACACCTTC
NA | NA | 11 | TRBJ1-1 | TRBV30 | CAWSPTGEAFF | TGTGCCTGGAGTCCCACAGGAGAAGCTTTCTTT
NA | TRBD1 | 13 | TRBJ1-2 | TRBV6-5 | CASSSGQAYGYTF | TGTGCCAGCAGTTCGGGACAGGCTTATGGCTACACCTTC
NA | NA | 12 | TRBJ2-7 | TRBV9 | CASSPGSYEQYF | TGTGCCAGCAGCCCTGGATCCTACGAGCAGTACTTC
NA | TRBD1 | 16 | TRBJ2-1 | TRBV7-9 | CASSLAWQGDYNEQFF | TGTGCCAGCAGCTTAGCCTGGCAGGGGGACTACAATGAGCAGTTCTTC
NA | NA | 13 | TRBJ2-1 | TRBV27 | CASSGGSDNEQFF | TGTGCCAGCAGTGGTGGGTCCGACAATGAGCAGTTCTTC
NA | TRBD2 | 19 | TRBJ2-2 | TRBV18 | CASSPLAKGGSPPTGELFF | TGTGCCAGCTCACCCCTCGCGAAGGGCGGGAGTCCTCCCACCGGGGAGCTGTTTTTT
NA | NA | 15 | TRBJ2-2 | TRBV4-2 | CASSQVTASTGELFF | TGTGCCAGCAGCCAAGTAACAGCGTCCACCGGGGAGCTGTTTTTT
NA | TRBD2 | 18 | TRBJ2-4 | TRBV9 | CASSVDGEREWGKNIQYF | TGTGCCAGCAGCGTAGACGGGGAGCGGGAGTGGGGCAAAAACATTCAGTACTTC
NA | NA | 14 | TRBJ2-3 | TRBV7-9 | CASSYDGNPDTQYF | TGTGCCAGCAGCTACGACGGGAATCCAGATACGCAGTATTTT
NA | NA | 14 | TRBJ2-3 | TRBV27 | CASSPDKDTDTQYF | TGTGCCAGCAGTCCAGACAAGGACACAGATACGCAGTATTTT
NA | NA | 12 | TRBJ1-1 | TRBV4-1 | CASSSGGVEAFF | TGCGCCAGCAGCTCCGGAGGGGTTGAAGCTTTCTTT
NA | TRBD2 | 16 | TRBJ2-5 | TRBV29-1 | CSAEGASGFRVETQYF | TGCAGCGCCGAAGGAGCTAGCGGCTTTAGGGTAGAGACCCAGTACTTC
NA | NA | 12 | TRBJ2-3 | TRBV27 | CASSTGEDGQYF | TGTGCCAGCAGCACTGGTGAAGATGGGCAGTATTTT
NA | TRBD2 | 14 | TRBJ2-7 | TRBV9 | CASSAGGGPYEQYF | TGTGCCAGCAGTGCGGGAGGGGGACCCTACGAGCAGTACTTC
once | TRBD2 | 17 | TRBJ2-3 | TRBV15 | CATRSSPTLGRPDTQYF | TGTGCCACCAGAAGCTCTCCCACTCTCGGGAGGCCAGATACGCAGTATTTT
once | NA | 18 | TRBJ2-3 | TRBV7-9 | CASSLGGGQDWVMYTQYF | TGTGCCAGCAGCTTAGGAGGTGGGCAGGACTGGGTGATGTATACGCAGTATTTT
NA | NA | 14 | TRBJ2-7 | TRBV19 | CASSINRKPYEQYF | TGTGCCAGTAGCATTAACAGGAAACCCTACGAGCAGTACTTC
NA | TRBD2 | 15 | TRBJ2-7 | TRBV27 | CASSLGGRETYEQYF | TGTGCCAGCAGTTTGGGGGGGAGGGAAACCTACGAGCAGTACTTC
NA | NA | 16 | TRBJ2-1 | TRBV6-6 | CASSYPPGTDYNEQFF | TGTGCCAGCAGTTACCCCCCAGGGACTGACTACAATGAGCAGTTCTTC
NA | NA | 13 | TRBJ2-3 | TRBV28 | CASWGRTTDTQYF | TGTGCCAGCTGGGGGAGAACCACAGATACGCAGTATTTT
NA | NA | 13 | TRBJ2-2 | TRBV10-1 | CASSGPNTGELFF | TGCGCCAGCAGTGGGCCTAACACCGGGGAGCTGTTTTTT
once | NA | 15 | TRBJ1-4 | TRBV7-8 | CASSFQRSTNEKLFF | TGTGCCAGCAGCTTTCAGAGGTCCACTAATGAAAAACTGTTTTTT
NA | TRBD1 | 14 | TRBJ2-7 | TRBV10-3 | CAISTGGVPLEQYF | TGTGCCATCAGCACAGGGGGCGTCCCTCTCGAGCAGTACTTC
once | NA | 14 | TRBJ2-7 | TRBV7-6 | CASSLGSGSYEQYF | TGTGCCAGCAGCTTAGGGTCGGGCTCCTACGAGCAGTACTTC
NA | TRBD2 | 15 | TRBJ2-3 | TRBV7-7 | CASSLGLAGGDTQYF | TGTGCCAGCAGCTTAGGACTAGCGGGAGGGGATACGCAGTATTTT
NA | TRBD1 | 14 | TRBJ2-7 | TRBV7-9 | CASSPRTGDYEQYF | TGTGCCAGCAGCCCCCGGACAGGGGATTACGAGCAGTACTTC
NA | NA | 14 | TRBJ2-7 | TRBV7-9 | CASQMGPTFYEQYF | TGTGCCAGCCAAATGGGCCCGACTTTCTACGAGCAGTACTTC
NA | TRBD1 | 21 | TRBJ1-2 | TRBV14 | CASSQGAQGASTGIGYYGYTF | TGTGCCAGCAGCCAAGGGGCCCAAGGAGCGTCGACAGGGATCGGGTACTATGGCTACACCTTC
NA | TRBD1 | 12 | TRBJ2-5 | TRBV5-4 | CASRGQAETQYF | TGTGCCAGCAGGGGACAGGCAGAGACCCAGTACTTC
NA | TRBD1 | 17 | TRBJ1-5 | TRBV5-5 | CASSLRDRGLPNQPQHF | TGTGCCAGCAGCTTGAGGGACAGGGGGCTTCCCAATCAGCCCCAGCATTTT
NA | NA | 16 | TRBJ1-2 | TRBV4-3 | CASSPYGPLANYGYTF | TGCGCCAGCAGCCCCTACGGTCCCCTGGCCAACTATGGCTACACCTTC